This T cell receptor beta chain was captured in a study of blood T cells in healthy people across ages. Together with a sample-barcoded 5' primer, a J-beta primer mix was included in a second PCR lasting roughly 6 to 12 cycles. Carrying 12 random nucleotides, a template-switch adaptor labeled each individual cDNA molecule. There were at least 2.5 million CDR3-containing paired-end reads obtained from each sample. One entry per CDR3 protein, called by TCRdb with MiXCR from the 5' RACE reads. The sample contains 1.2 million to 1.5 million distinct CDR3 sequences, roughly 40% of which appear only once. General observations from the study: There was no known CMV status for donors, so expanded clonotype changes were possibly confounded.

Concerning this clonotype itself: Its cognate antigen is unknown.

The CDR3 sequence is 16 residues long. Germline V lookup: CDR1 DFQATT, CDR2 SNEGSKA (reference sequence). J was trimmed by 1 base and V by 2 bases; bases with no gene match: 7. All donors came from Russia, were Caucasian and healthy, and spanned ages about 6 to 95. The V and J genes are TRBV20-1 and TRBJ1-1; 10 nucleotides line up with TRBD1. The clonotype was recovered from a woman aged 18-29 years in good health. Sequencing used blood. The DNA for the CDR3 is TGCAGTGCTAGACCTGACAGGGGGCGGACGAACACTGAAGCTTTCTTT. Translated: CSARPDRGRTNTEAFF.